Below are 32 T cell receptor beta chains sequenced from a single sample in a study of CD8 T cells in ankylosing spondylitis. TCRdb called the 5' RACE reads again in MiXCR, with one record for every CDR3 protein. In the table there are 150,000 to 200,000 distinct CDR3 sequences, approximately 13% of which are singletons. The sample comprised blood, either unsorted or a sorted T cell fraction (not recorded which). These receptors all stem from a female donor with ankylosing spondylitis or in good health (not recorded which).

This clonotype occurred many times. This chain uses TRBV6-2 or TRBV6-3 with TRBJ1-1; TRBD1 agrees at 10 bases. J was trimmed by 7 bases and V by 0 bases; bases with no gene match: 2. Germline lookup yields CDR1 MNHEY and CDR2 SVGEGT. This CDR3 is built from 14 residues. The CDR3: CASSYSGTGVEAFF. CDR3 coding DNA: TGTGCCAGCAGTTACTCCGGGACAGGGGTTGAAGCTTTCTTT.

CDR3 sequence (DNA): TGCAGCGTTGAGGGGGTTTTAAGCACCGGGGAGCTGTTTTTT. Protein sequence: CSVEGVLSTGELFF. This chain uses TRBV29-1 with TRBJ2-2; D might be TRBD1 or TRBD2, each matching 5 bases. CDR1 SQVTM and CDR2 ANQGSEA come from the germline V gene. This CDR3 spans 14 amino acids. V dropped 3 bases and J dropped 4 bases, with 12 bases sitting between them.

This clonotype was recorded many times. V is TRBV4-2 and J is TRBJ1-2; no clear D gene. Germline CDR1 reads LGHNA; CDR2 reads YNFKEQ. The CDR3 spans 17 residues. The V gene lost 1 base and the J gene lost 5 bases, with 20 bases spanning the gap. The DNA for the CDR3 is TGTGCCAGCAGCCAAGGCCAAGCGGGCAGGCTACTTTATGGCTACACCTTC. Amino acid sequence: CASSQGQAGRLLYGYTF.

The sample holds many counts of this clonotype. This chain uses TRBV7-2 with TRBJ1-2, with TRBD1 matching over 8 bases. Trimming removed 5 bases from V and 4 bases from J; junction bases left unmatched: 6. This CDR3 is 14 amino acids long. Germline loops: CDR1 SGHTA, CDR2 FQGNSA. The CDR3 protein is CASSADRVVYGYTF. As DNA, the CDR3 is TGTGCCAGCAGCGCGGACAGGGTCGTCTATGGCTACACCTTC.

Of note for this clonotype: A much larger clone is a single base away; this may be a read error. The CDR3 here is CSVQEGSSGFTGELFF. CDR3 sequence (DNA): TGCAGCGTTCAAGAGGGGAGTTCGGGGTTTACCGGGGAGCTGTTTTTT. The rearrangement uses TRBV29-1 and TRBJ2-2; possibly TRBD1 or TRBD2 for D (5 bases each). Germline values: CDR1 SQVTM, CDR2 ANQGSEA. The length of the CDR3 is 16 residues.

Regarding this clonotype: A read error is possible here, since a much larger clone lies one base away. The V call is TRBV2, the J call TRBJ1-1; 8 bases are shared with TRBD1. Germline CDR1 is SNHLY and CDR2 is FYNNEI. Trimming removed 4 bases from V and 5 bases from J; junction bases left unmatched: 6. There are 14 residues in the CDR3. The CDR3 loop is CASSGQGSGTEAFF. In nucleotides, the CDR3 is TGTGCCAGCAGTGGACAGGGGAGCGGGACTGAAGCTTTCTTT.

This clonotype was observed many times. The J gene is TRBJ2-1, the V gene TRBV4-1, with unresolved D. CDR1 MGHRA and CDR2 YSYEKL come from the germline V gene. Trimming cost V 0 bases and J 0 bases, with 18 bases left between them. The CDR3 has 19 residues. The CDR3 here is CASSQDLWNRRSSYNEQFF. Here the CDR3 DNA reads TGCGCCAGCAGCCAAGATCTTTGGAACCGCCGGAGCTCCTACAATGAGCAGTTCTTC.

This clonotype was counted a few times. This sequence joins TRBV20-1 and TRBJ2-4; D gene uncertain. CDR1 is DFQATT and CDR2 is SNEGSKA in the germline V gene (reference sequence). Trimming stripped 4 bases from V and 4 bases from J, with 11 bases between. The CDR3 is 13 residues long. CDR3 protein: CSAIRSPKNIQYF. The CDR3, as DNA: TGCAGTGCTATACGGTCTCCTAAAAACATTCAGTACTTC.

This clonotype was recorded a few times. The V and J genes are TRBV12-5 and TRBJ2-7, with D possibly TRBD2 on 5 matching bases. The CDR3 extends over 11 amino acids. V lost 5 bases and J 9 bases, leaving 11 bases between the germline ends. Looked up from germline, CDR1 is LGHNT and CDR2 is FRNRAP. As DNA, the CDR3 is TGTGCTAGTGGTGAGGAGGTTGGGCAGTACTTC. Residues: CASGEEVGQYF.

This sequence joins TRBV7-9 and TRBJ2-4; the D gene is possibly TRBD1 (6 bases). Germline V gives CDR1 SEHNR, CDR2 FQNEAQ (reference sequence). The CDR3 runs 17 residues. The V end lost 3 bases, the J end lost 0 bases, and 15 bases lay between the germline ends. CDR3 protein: CASSFRGGALAKNIQYF. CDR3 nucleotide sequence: TGTGCCAGCAGCTTCCGAGGGGGTGCGCTAGCCAAAAACATTCAGTACTTC.

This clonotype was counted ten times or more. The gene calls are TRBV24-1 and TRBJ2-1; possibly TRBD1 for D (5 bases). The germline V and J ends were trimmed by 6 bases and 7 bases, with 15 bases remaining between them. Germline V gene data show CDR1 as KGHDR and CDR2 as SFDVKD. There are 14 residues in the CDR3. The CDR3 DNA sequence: TGTGCCACCAGTAAGGGGCAGGGAAGTAATGAGCAGTTCTTC. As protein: CATSKGQGSNEQFF.

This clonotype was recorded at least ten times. The CDR3 DNA follows: TGTGCCACCAGTAATTGGCGGGGTACAGCTTTCTTT. Encoded protein: CATSNWRGTAFF. This chain uses TRBV24-1 with TRBJ1-1, with D hard to call. Looked up from germline, CDR1 is KGHDR and CDR2 is SFDVKD. The CDR3 runs 12 residues. Trimming took off 6 bases at V and 10 bases at J, with 14 bases between the two ends.

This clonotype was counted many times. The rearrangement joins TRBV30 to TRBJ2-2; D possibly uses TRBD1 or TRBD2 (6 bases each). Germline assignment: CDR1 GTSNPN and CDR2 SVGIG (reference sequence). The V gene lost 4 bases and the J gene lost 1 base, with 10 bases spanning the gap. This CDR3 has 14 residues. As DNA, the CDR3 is TGTGCCTGGATCGGGGGACAGAACACCGGGGAGCTGTTTTTT. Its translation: CAWIGGQNTGELFF. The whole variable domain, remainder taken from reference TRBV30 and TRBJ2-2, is SQTIHQWPATLVQPVGSPLSLECTVEGTSNPNLYWYRQAAGRGLQLLFYSVGIGQISSEVPQNLSASRPQDRQFILSSKKLLLSDSGFYLCAWIGGQNTGELFFGEGSRLTVL.

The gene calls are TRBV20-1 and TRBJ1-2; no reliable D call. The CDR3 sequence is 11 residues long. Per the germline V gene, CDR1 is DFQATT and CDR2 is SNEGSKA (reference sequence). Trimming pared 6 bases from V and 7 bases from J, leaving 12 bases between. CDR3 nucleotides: TGCAGTGCGCTTACGTCCCTTGGCTACACCTTC. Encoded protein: CSALTSLGYTF.

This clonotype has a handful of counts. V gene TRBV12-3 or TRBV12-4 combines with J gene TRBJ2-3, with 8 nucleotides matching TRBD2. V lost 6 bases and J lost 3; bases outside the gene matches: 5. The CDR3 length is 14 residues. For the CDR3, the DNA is TGTGCCAGCAGCCACGGGGGGGTTACAGATACGCAGTATTTT. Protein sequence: CASSHGGVTDTQYF.

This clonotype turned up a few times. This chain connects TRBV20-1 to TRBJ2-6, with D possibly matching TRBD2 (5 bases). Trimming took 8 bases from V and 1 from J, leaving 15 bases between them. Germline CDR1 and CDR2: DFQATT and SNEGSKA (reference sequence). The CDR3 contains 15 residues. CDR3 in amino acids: CSPSPRRSGANVLTF. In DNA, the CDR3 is TGCAGTCCGTCCCCTAGGAGGTCTGGGGCCAACGTCCTGACTTTC.

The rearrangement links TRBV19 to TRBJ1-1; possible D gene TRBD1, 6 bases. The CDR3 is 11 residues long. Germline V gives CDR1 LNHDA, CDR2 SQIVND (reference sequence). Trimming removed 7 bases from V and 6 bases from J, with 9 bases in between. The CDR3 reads CASNGGSEAFF. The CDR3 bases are TGTGCCAGTAATGGGGGCTCTGAAGCTTTCTTT.

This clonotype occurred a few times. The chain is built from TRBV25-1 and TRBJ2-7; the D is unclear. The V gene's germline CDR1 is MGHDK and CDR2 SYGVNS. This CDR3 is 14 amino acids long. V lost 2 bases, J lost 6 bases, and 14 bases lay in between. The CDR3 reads CASSEVGAVSEQYF. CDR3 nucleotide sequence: TGTGCCAGCAGTGAAGTGGGTGCAGTCAGCGAGCAGTACTTC.

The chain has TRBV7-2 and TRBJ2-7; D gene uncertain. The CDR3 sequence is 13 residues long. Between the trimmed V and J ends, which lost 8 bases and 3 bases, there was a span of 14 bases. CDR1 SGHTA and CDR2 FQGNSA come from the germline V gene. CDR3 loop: CASSQDSGYEQYF. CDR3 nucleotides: TGTGCCAGCTCGCAAGACTCGGGCTACGAGCAGTACTTC.

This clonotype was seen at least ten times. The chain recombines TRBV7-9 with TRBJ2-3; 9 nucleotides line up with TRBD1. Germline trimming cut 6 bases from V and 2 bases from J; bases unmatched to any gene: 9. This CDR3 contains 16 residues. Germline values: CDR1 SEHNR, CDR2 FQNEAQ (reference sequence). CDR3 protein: CASSGRDRVFTDTQYF. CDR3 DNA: TGTGCCAGCAGTGGTCGGGACAGGGTTTTCACAGATACGCAGTATTTT.

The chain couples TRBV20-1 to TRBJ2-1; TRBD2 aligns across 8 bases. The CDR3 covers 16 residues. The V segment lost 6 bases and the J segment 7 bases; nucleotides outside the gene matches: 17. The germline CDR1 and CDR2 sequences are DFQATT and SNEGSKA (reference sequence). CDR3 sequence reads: CSASASGTRYSNEQFF. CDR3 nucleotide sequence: TGCAGTGCGTCAGCTTCCGGGACTAGGTACTCTAATGAGCAGTTCTTC.

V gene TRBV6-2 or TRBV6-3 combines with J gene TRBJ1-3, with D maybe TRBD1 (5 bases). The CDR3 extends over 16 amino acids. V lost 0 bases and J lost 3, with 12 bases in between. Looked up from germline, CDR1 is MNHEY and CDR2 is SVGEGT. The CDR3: CASSYSPGPDGNTIYF. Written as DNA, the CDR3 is TGTGCCAGCAGTTACTCCCCGGGGCCGGATGGAAACACCATATATTTT.

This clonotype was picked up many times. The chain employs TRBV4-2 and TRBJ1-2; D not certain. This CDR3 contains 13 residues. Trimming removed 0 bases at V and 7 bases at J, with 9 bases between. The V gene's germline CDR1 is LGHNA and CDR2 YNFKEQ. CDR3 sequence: CASSQDLQVGYTF. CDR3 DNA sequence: TGTGCCAGCAGCCAAGATCTCCAGGTTGGCTACACCTTC.

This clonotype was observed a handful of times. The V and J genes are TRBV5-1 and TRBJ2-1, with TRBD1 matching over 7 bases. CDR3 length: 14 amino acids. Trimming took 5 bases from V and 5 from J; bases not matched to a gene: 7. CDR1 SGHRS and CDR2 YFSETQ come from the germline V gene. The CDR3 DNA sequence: TGCGCCAGCAGTAGTAGGGGGCTCAACAATGAGCAGTTCTTC. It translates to CASSSRGLNNEQFF.

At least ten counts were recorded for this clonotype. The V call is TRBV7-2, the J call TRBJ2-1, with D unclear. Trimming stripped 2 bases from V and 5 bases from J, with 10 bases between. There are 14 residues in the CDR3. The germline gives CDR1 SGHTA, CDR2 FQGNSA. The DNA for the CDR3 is TGTGCCAGCAGCTTATCTCAGGCAAACAATGAGCAGTTCTTC. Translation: CASSLSQANNEQFF.

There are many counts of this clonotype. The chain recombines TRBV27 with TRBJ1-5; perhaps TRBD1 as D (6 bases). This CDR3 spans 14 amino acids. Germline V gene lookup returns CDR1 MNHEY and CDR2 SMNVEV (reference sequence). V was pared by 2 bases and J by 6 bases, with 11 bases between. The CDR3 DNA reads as TGTGCCAGCAGTTTACAGGGGAACGGTCAGCCCCAGCATTTT. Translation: CASSLQGNGQPQHF.

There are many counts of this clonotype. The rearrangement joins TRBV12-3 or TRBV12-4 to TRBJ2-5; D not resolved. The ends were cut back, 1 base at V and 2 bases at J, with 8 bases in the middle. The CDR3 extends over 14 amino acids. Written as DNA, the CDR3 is TGTGCCAGCAGTTTAGTCCTCAGGCAAGAGACCCAGTACTTC. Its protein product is CASSLVLRQETQYF.

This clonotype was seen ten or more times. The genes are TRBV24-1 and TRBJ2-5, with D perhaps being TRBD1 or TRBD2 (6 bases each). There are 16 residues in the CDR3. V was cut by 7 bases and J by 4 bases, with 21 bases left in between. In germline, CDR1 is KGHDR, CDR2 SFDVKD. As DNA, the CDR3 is TGTGCCACCAGCCTGGGCGCCGTGGGGGGCATAGAGACCCAGTACTTC. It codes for CATSLGAVGGIETQYF.

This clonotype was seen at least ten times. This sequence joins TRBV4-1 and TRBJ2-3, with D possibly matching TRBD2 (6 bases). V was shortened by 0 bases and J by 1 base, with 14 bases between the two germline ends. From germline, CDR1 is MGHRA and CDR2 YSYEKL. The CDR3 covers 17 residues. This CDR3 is CASSQEGRERRTDTQYF. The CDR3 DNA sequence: TGCGCCAGCAGCCAAGAGGGCCGGGAGCGACGCACAGATACGCAGTATTTT.

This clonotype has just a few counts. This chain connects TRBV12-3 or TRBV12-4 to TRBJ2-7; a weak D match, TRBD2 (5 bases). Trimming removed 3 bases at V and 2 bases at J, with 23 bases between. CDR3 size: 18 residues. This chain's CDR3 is CASSFTVWRRTFTYEQYF. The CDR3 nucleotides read TGTGCCAGCAGTTTTACGGTCTGGAGACGGACTTTTACCTACGAGCAGTACTTC.

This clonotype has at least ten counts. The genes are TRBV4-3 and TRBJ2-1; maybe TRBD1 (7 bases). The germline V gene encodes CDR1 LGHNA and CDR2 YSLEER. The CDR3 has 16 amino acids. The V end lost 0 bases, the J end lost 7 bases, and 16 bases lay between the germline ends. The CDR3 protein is CASSQDQEGASNEQFF. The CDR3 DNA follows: TGCGCCAGCAGCCAAGATCAGGAGGGGGCTTCAAATGAGCAGTTCTTC.

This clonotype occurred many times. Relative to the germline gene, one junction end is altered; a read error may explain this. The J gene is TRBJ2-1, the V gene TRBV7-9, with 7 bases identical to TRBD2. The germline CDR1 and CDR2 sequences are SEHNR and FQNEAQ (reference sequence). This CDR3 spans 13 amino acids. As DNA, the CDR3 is TGTGCCAGCAGCTTAGAATCAAGGACGGGAGGACAATTC. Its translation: CASSLESRTGGQF.